This TCR beta chain was captured by sequencing in a study of CD8+ T cells in alopecia areata. Study information: The study gave treated patients oral tofacitinib at 5 to 10 mg twice daily. Findings of the study overall: Lesional scalp, especially alopecia totalis/universalis, showed higher clonality than normal scalp.

V gave up 4 bases and J gave up 7 bases, with 8 bases separating them. Germline V gene lookup returns CDR1 MNHNY and CDR2 SVGAGI (reference sequence). The CDR3 loop spans 12 amino acids. Worth noting for this clone: The antigen is not known.

It was cDNA, reverse transcribed from extracted RNA, that served as the sequencing template. Generated by immunoSEQ multiplex PCR, the TCRdb table keeps only in-frame clones and is missing some. The repertoire includes 150,000 to 180,000 clones, 45% to 55% of them detected once, and approximately 20% sits in the top ten. The sequence derives from a human donor with alopecia areata. The material was CD8+ T cells sorted from blood, obtained at week 0. This chain uses TRBV6-6 with TRBJ2-1; D gene uncertain. CDR3 bases: TGTGCCAGCAGTTCAGTTTTTAATGAGCAGTTCTTC. This gives the protein CASSSVFNEQFF.